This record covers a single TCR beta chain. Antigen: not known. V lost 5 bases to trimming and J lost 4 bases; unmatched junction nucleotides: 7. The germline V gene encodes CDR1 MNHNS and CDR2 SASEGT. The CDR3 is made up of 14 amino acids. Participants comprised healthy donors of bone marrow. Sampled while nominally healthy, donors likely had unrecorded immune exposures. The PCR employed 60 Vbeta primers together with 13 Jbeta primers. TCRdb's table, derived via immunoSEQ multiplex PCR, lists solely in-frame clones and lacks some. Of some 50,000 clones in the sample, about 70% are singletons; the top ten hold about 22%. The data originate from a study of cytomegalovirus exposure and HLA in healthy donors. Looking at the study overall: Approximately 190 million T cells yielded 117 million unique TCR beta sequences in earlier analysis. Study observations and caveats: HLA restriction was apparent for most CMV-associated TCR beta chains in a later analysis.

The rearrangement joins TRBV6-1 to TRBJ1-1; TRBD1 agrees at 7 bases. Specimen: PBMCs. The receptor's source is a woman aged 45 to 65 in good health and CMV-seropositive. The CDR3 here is CASSPRDSSTEAFF. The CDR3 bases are TGTGCCAGCAGTCCCCGGGACAGTTCCACTGAAGCTTTCTTT.